This T cell receptor (beta chain) derives from a study of T cells in Graves' hyperthyroidism and ophthalmopathy. Regarding the study as a whole: Also found in blood were most expanded thyroid clonotypes above 0.001.

The source material, RNA transcripts, was used to amplify TCR beta CDR3 regions. An initial round of RT-PCR targeting the TCR CDR3 relied on the HTBI primer set. TCRdb fed the multiplex PCR reads into MiXCR, producing one record per CDR3 protein. This table has around 300,000 distinct CDR3 sequences, approximately 19% appearing once. CDR1 SGHAT and CDR2 FQDESV come from the germline V gene (reference sequence). CDR3 length equals 15 residues. V lost 3 bases and J lost 3, with 11 bases in between. This clonotype was detected a few times. Antigen specificity is unknown. Ophthalmopathy cases scored 3 or more on the Clinical Activity Score and 4 or more on NOSPECS grade, with duration below 3 months. Each diagnosis drew on symptoms, thyroxine, TRAb, thyroid ultrasound and orbital computed tomography findings.

The sequencing input was blood. The chain joins TRBV11-1 to TRBJ1-4; TRBD1 might be the D (6 bases). The origin of this receptor is a man aged 45-65 years with Graves' ophthalmopathy. The CDR3, as DNA: TGTGCCAGCAGCTTTCAAGGACAGCCTAATGAAAAACTGTTTTTT. Amino acid sequence: CASSFQGQPNEKLFF. The full variable domain, completed using reference TRBV11-1 and TRBJ1-4, is EAEVAQSPRYKITEKSQAVAFWCDPISGHATLYWYRQILGQGPELLVQFQDESVVDDSQLPKDRFSAERLKGVDSTLKIQPAELGDSAMYLCASSFQGQPNEKLFFGSGTQLSVL.